The T cell receptor beta chain under discussion was sequenced for a study of PD-1 blockade in classical Hodgkin lymphoma. Study-wide results and caveats: Reports indicated that newly diagnosed patients had lower baseline TCR diversity than healthy donors did. Those starting nivolumab under 1 year post-ASCT were excluded.

TCRdb's table, derived via immunoSEQ multiplex PCR, lists solely in-frame clones and lacks some. The table records roughly 100,000 clones, around 80% of them present only once. Worth noting for this clone: Its specificity is not known.

As for time point: cycle 4 day 1 (C4D1), after 6 weeks of nivolumab. All patients relapsed after autologous stem cell transplantation, and brentuximab vedotin exposure varied. The junction had 8 bases not matched to a gene; V was cut back by 5 bases and J by 8 bases. Germline V gene sequence: CDR1 LGHNA, CDR2 YNFKEQ. CDR3 size: 14 residues. This sample comprised peripheral blood mononuclear cells (PBMCs), obtained before the fourth cycle of nivolumab. The chain is built from TRBV4-2 and TRBJ2-1, with 8 positions matching TRBD1. The TCR was taken from a human donor with classical Hodgkin lymphoma. CDR3: CASSSGQGFDEQFF. The CDR3 DNA follows: TGTGCCAGCAGCTCAGGACAGGGATTCGATGAGCAGTTCTTC.